The clone carrying this T cell receptor (beta chain) showed up many times. As yet, its antigen is unknown. A junction boundary mismatches the germline segment, possibly from a read error. In TCRdb, the reads were re-called with MiXCR into one record per CDR3 protein. The data contain 150,000 to 200,000 distinct CDR3 sequences, around an eighth of them singletons. These data belong to a study of T cell repertoires in cytomegalovirus infection. Findings and limits, study-wide: Public TCR beta family frequency separated CMV-and-HLA carriers, including in an independent cohort. What dominated the ex vivo response were HLA-C-restricted CMV-specific TCR beta clonotypes.

This CDR3 region has 14 residues. Germline CDR1 reads SGHTA; CDR2 reads FQGTGA. This clonotype originated in a human donor in good health (CMV status not recorded). Some clones in this sample may be carry-over from other donors' samples. The sample taken for sequencing was PBMCs. The chain combines TRBV7-3 with TRBJ2-5; 9 bases match TRBD1. CDR3 sequence reads: CASSPGTGHSILNF. CDR3 nucleotide sequence: TGTGCCAGCAGCCCCGGGACAGGGCACTCCATATTGAACTTC.